These 32 T cell receptor beta chains originate from one sample sequenced in a study of cytomegalovirus exposure and HLA in healthy donors. The PCR contained 60 Vbeta and 13 Jbeta primers. Assay used: immunoSEQ multiplex PCR; TCRdb lists only in-frame clones, some missing. The repertoire holds about 160,000 clones, around 64% seen once, with under 3.5% in the top ten. Sequencing was performed on PBMCs. Receptors originate from a woman aged 25 to 39 in good health and CMV-seronegative.

Only one count was recorded for this clone. The V gene is TRBV5-4, the J gene TRBJ2-3, with a tentative D call TRBD1 (5 bases). This CDR3 contains 15 residues. Trimming removed 4 bases at V and 2 bases at J, with 14 bases between. Germline loops: CDR1 SGHNT, CDR2 YYREEE (reference sequence). CDR3 region: CASSPGPGNTDTQYF. As DNA, the CDR3 is TGTGCCAGCAGCCCCGGCCCAGGGAACACAGATACGCAGTATTTT.

The V call is TRBV6-4, the J call TRBJ2-3; TRBD2 aligns across 8 bases. Per germline, CDR1 MRHNA and CDR2 SNTAGT. This CDR3 has 15 residues. The V segment lost 4 bases and the J segment 2 bases; nucleotides outside the gene matches: 5. The CDR3 is CASSVGGGPTDTQYF. CDR3 in DNA: TGTGCCAGCAGTGTGGGCGGGGGGCCCACAGATACGCAGTATTTT.

V usage is TRBV28 and J usage is TRBJ1-4, with 10 bases that match TRBD1. Germline CDR1 reads MDHEN; CDR2 reads SYDVKM. The CDR3 is 14 residues long. The ends lost 8 bases at V and 2 bases at J; junction bases unmatched: 2. This CDR3 reads CASGTGATNEKLFF. Written as DNA, the CDR3 is TGTGCCAGCGGGACAGGGGCGACTAATGAAAAACTGTTTTTT.

This chain's CDR3 is CASSLTGGSYEQYF. The CDR3 DNA reads as TGTGCCAGCAGCCTAACAGGGGGCAGCTACGAGCAGTACTTC. This chain uses TRBV28 with TRBJ2-7, with TRBD1 matching over 9 bases. CDR1 and CDR2 (germline): MDHEN, SYDVKM. After removal of 6 bases from V and 3 bases from J, the junction contained 6 bases not matched to a gene. CDR3 length: 14 residues.

The genes are TRBV5-6 and TRBJ2-3; D may be TRBD1 (6 bases). Trimming took off 2 bases at V and 3 bases at J, with 10 bases between the two ends. Per the germline V gene, CDR1 is SGHDT and CDR2 is YYEEEE. There are 14 residues in the CDR3. CDR3 sequence (DNA): TGTGCCAGCAGCTTACCAGGGGCTACAGATACGCAGTATTTT. Its protein is CASSLPGATDTQYF. The whole variable domain, filled in from reference TRBV5-6 and TRBJ2-3, reads DAGVTQSPTHLIKTRGQQVTLRCSPKSGHDTVSWYQQALGQGPQFIFQYYEEEERQRGNFPDRFSGHQFPNYSSELNVNALLLGDSALYLCASSLPGATDTQYFGPGTRLTVL.

This clone was seen a handful of times. This sequence joins TRBV28 and TRBJ1-5; D is perhaps TRBD1 (5 bases). With 0 bases removed from V and 3 bases from J, the gap between germline ends came to 12 bases. Germline lookup yields CDR1 MDHEN and CDR2 SYDVKM. This CDR3 has 16 residues. CDR3 in DNA: TGTGCCAGCAGTTTATGGGGAGGGGATAACAATCAGCCCCAGCATTTT. As protein: CASSLWGGDNNQPQHF.

This chain connects TRBV30 to TRBJ2-1; 7 nucleotides line up with TRBD2. Germline V gene lookup returns CDR1 GTSNPN and CDR2 SVGIG (reference sequence). J lost 8 bases, V lost 3 bases, and 4 bases had no gene match. There are 12 residues in the CDR3. CDR3 bases: TGTGCCTGGAGCGGGAGGCATGATGAGCAGTTCTTC. This gives the protein CAWSGRHDEQFF.

The CDR3 DNA sequence: TGTGCCAGCAGTGAGATTGTCCCGGTAACTTCTGGAAACACCATATATTTT. Amino acids: CASSEIVPVTSGNTIYF. The chain links TRBV6-1 to TRBJ1-3, with unresolved D. V lost 3 bases, J lost 1 base, and 16 bases lay in between. There are 17 residues in the CDR3. The germline CDR1 and CDR2 sequences are MNHNS and SASEGT.

This clone was seen a single time. The V call is TRBV19, the J call TRBJ1-2; TRBD1 agrees at 8 bases. CDR3 length: 14 amino acids. Germline V lookup: CDR1 LNHDA, CDR2 SQIVND (reference sequence). V was pared by 5 bases and J by 8 bases, with 10 bases of the junction left unmatched. The CDR3: CASSWDRSFYGYTF. The CDR3 DNA follows: TGTGCCAGTAGTTGGGACAGGTCTTTTTACGGCTACACCTTC. Based on the CDR3 plus reference TRBV19 and TRBJ1-2, the full variable domain is DGGITQSPKYLFRKEGQNVTLSCEQNLNHDAMYWYRQDPGQGLRLIYYSQIVNDFQKGDIAEGYSVSREKKESFPLTVTSAQKNPTAFYLCASSWDRSFYGYTFGSGTRLTVV.

This clone was detected a few times. The chain couples TRBV7-2 to TRBJ1-5, with unresolved D. The CDR3 spans 15 residues. Germline V gives CDR1 SGHTA, CDR2 FQGNSA. V lost 4 bases, J lost 1 base, and 11 bases lay in between. CDR3 nucleotides: TGTGCCAGCAGCTCGTCTCATGGCAGCAATCAGCCCCAGCATTTT. Protein product: CASSSSHGSNQPQHF.

The genes are TRBV6-4 and TRBJ2-1, with TRBD1 as a possible D gene (7 bases). Between the trimmed V and J ends, which lost 4 bases and 2 bases, there was a span of 12 bases. This CDR3 is 15 amino acids long. Looked up from germline, CDR1 is MRHNA and CDR2 is SNTAGT. CDR3 in DNA: TGTGCCAGCAGTGTCCAGGGGGGTCCCTACAATGAGCAGTTCTTC. This gives the protein CASSVQGGPYNEQFF.

The V gene is TRBV5-6, the J gene TRBJ2-1, with TRBD2 identical over 10 bases. V dropped 5 bases and J dropped 6; count of bases not matched to a gene: 8. The CDR3 sequence is 15 residues long. Germline CDR1 and CDR2: SGHDT and YYEEEE. The CDR3 loop reads CASRYLAGVANEQFF. The CDR3 DNA follows: TGTGCCAGCAGGTACCTAGCGGGAGTCGCCAATGAGCAGTTCTTC.

This clone was seen once. The V call is TRBV7-9, the J call TRBJ2-7, with 8 positions matching TRBD1. The germline V gene encodes CDR1 SEHNR and CDR2 FQNEAQ (reference sequence). V was pared by 5 bases and J by 2 bases, with 5 bases of the junction left unmatched. The length of the CDR3 is 14 residues. The DNA of the CDR3 is TGTGCCAGCAGCCCGACAGGGGATCCCTACGAGCAGTACTTC. Translated, it gives CASSPTGDPYEQYF.

This clone came up a few times. The J gene is TRBJ2-5, the V gene TRBV7-2; TRBD2 matches 9 bases. V shed 2 bases, J shed 1 base, and the junction held 2 bases outside the gene matches. From germline, CDR1 is SGHTA and CDR2 FQGNSA. The CDR3 is made up of 15 amino acids. The CDR3 bases are TGTGCCAGCAGCTTACAGCGGGGGGTCCAAGAGACCCAGTACTTC. Its protein product is CASSLQRGVQETQYF.

The rearrangement uses TRBV27 and TRBJ2-5; 10 bases align to TRBD1. The DNA end is more similar to TRBJ2-7, so the J call may be wrong. Germline V gene data show CDR1 as MNHEY and CDR2 as SMNVEV (reference sequence). The CDR3 is 15 residues long. The CDR3 reads CASSFDRGQSYEQYF. DNA of the CDR3: TGTGCCAGCAGTTTTGACAGGGGGCAGTCCTACGAGCAGTACTTC.

CDR3 sequence reads: CASSQDLIANYGYTF. CDR3 bases: TGCGCCAGCAGCCAAGATCTGATAGCTAACTATGGCTACACCTTC. V is TRBV4-1 and J is TRBJ1-2, with D unresolved. Per the germline V gene, CDR1 is MGHRA and CDR2 is YSYEKL. The ends were cut back, 0 bases at V and 0 bases at J, with 8 bases in the middle. The CDR3 spans 15 residues.

This chain joins TRBV27 and TRBJ2-3, with D possibly TRBD1 on 6 matching bases. CDR1 is MNHEY and CDR2 is SMNVEV in the germline V gene (reference sequence). V lost 2 bases, J lost 1 base, and 13 bases lay in between. This CDR3 has 16 amino acids. The CDR3 bases are TGTGCCAGCAGTTTAGGGACAACAGGCCGCACAGATACGCAGTATTTT. Amino acids: CASSLGTTGRTDTQYF.

This clone has just one count. The V gene is TRBV19, the J gene TRBJ1-5; 9 nucleotides align to TRBD1. The CDR3 is 16 amino acids. Germline V gives CDR1 LNHDA, CDR2 SQIVND (reference sequence). For the CDR3, the DNA is TGTGGCTCCGGGACAGGGCTTTTTGGGGGAAATCAGCCCCAGCATTTT. Translating gives CGSGTGLFGGNQPQHF.

This clone was seen more than once but under ten times. The rearrangement links TRBV7-9 to TRBJ1-4; possible D gene TRBD1, 5 bases. Germline-derived CDR1 and CDR2 are SEHNR and FQNEAQ (reference sequence). V dropped 5 bases and J dropped 1 base, with 14 bases sitting between them. The CDR3 is made up of 16 amino acids. CDR3 nucleotides: TGTGCCAGCAGCCCGGGAGGGGACGGAACTAATGAAAAACTGTTTTTT. Translating gives CASSPGGDGTNEKLFF.

The chain employs TRBV7-3 and TRBJ2-1; D is possibly TRBD2 (6 bases). The CDR3 runs 14 residues. Germline CDR1 is SGHTA and CDR2 is FQGTGA. V was clipped by 5 bases and J by 7 bases, with 15 bases between them. In DNA form, the CDR3 reads TGTGCCAGCAGCCCCCCCGGGACTCCTAATGAGCAGTTCTTC. This encodes CASSPPGTPNEQFF.

The rearrangement links TRBV29-1 to TRBJ2-2; TRBD2 aligns across 11 bases. Looked up from germline, CDR1 is SQVTM and CDR2 is ANQGSEA. CDR3 size: 13 residues. V shed 6 bases and J 8 bases; nucleotides not matched to a gene: 5. The CDR3 DNA reads TGCAGCGTCACTAGCGGGAGAACTGGGGAGCTGTTTTTT. This sequence encodes CSVTSGRTGELFF.

The chain carries TRBV11-1 and TRBJ1-2; D ambiguous. The CDR3 covers 13 residues. Trimming shortened V by 5 bases and J by 0 bases, and 7 bases separated the two germline ends. Germline V gene sequence: CDR1 SGHAT, CDR2 FQDESV (reference sequence). CDR3 coding DNA: TGTGCCAGCAGCCTCGTCCCTAACTATGGCTACACCTTC. Translating it yields CASSLVPNYGYTF. Looking up the rest from reference TRBV11-1 and TRBJ1-2 gives the full variable domain: EAEVAQSPRYKITEKSQAVAFWCDPISGHATLYWYRQILGQGPELLVQFQDESVVDDSQLPKDRFSAERLKGVDSTLKIQPAELGDSAMYLCASSLVPNYGYTFGSGTRLTVV.

The J gene is TRBJ2-1, the V gene TRBV7-6; 13 positions match TRBD2. This CDR3 is 16 amino acids long. V gave up 5 bases and J gave up 8 bases; unmatched junction bases: 9. Germline CDR1 reads SGHVS; CDR2 reads FNYEAQ. CDR3 DNA: TGTGCCAGCAGCCCGCAACCAGGACTAGCGGGAGATGAGCAGTTCTTC. This sequence encodes CASSPQPGLAGDEQFF.

The V call is TRBV7-2, the J call TRBJ2-7, with 11 bases that match TRBD2. Trimming at V came to 3 bases and at J to 2 bases, leaving 12 bases not matched to a gene. Germline CDR1 and CDR2: SGHTA and FQGNSA. The CDR3 is made up of 18 amino acids. The CDR3 nucleotides are TGTGCCAGCAGCTTGATGGCTAGCGGGAGGCCTACTGCCTACGAGCAGTACTTC. As protein: CASSLMASGRPTAYEQYF.

J is TRBJ1-2 and V is TRBV28; TRBD1 matches 7 bases. The CDR3 spans 12 residues. Germline-derived CDR1 and CDR2 are MDHEN and SYDVKM. After removal of 8 bases from V and 5 bases from J, the junction contained 5 bases not matched to a gene. The CDR3 here is CASVGGRYGYTF. In DNA, the CDR3 is TGTGCCAGCGTAGGGGGCAGATATGGCTACACCTTC.

V gene TRBV29-1 combines with J gene TRBJ1-2; D possibly corresponds to TRBD1 (5 bases). The V gene lost 5 bases and the J gene lost 8 bases, with 12 bases spanning the gap. Germline assignment: CDR1 SQVTM and CDR2 ANQGSEA. This CDR3 has 11 amino acids. CDR3 loop: CSVRDLYGYTF. CDR3 DNA sequence: TGCAGCGTTCGGGACTTATACGGCTACACCTTC.

The chain couples TRBV6-5 to TRBJ1-1; D not resolved. Looked up from germline, CDR1 is MNHEY and CDR2 is SVGAGI. This CDR3 comprises 13 residues. Trimming took 0 bases from V and 3 from J, leaving 5 bases between them. The CDR3: CASSYSPDTEAFF. CDR3 bases: TGTGCCAGCAGTTACTCGCCAGACACTGAAGCTTTCTTT.

This chain connects TRBV5-6 to TRBJ1-2, with D perhaps TRBD1 (6 bases). The V gene lost 2 bases and the J gene lost 7 bases, with 15 bases spanning the gap. The germline CDR1 and CDR2 sequences are SGHDT and YYEEEE. The length of the CDR3 is 14 residues. The CDR3 DNA sequence: TGTGCCAGCAGCTTCCTTTACAGGGAGGGTGGCTACACCTTC. It encodes CASSFLYREGGYTF.

J is TRBJ1-4 and V is TRBV5-1; D gene uncertain. V was cut by 0 bases and J by 7 bases, with 13 bases left in between. The CDR3 has 15 residues. CDR1 is SGHRS and CDR2 is YFSETQ in the germline V gene. The CDR3 loop is CASSLGSSAGEKLFF. The DNA of the CDR3 is TGCGCCAGCAGCTTGGGGTCTTCGGCGGGTGAAAAACTGTTTTTT.

The rearrangement uses TRBV7-9 and TRBJ1-5; D is possibly TRBD1 (6 bases). Germline V gives CDR1 SEHNR, CDR2 FQNEAQ (reference sequence). The CDR3 extends over 18 amino acids. Trimming removed 5 bases from V and 1 base from J, with 21 bases in between. CDR3 bases: TGTGCCAGCAGCGAAAGGCTACAGGGCCAAAGGAGCAATCAGCCCCAGCATTTT. As protein: CASSERLQGQRSNQPQHF.

The chain is built from TRBV5-1 and TRBJ2-5; the match to TRBD2 covers 7 bases. V shed 4 bases and J 2 bases; nucleotides not matched to a gene: 8. The germline gives CDR1 SGHRS, CDR2 YFSETQ. The CDR3 runs 15 residues. The CDR3 DNA follows: TGCGCCAGCAGCCCCGGGGGGACCCAACAAGAGACCCAGTACTTC. This sequence encodes CASSPGGTQQETQYF.

This clone was observed a single time. This chain connects TRBV4-3 to TRBJ2-5; TRBD2 agrees at 7 bases. The V gene end was trimmed by 0 bases and the J gene end by 0 bases; junction bases not matched to a gene: 4. From germline, CDR1 is LGHNA and CDR2 YSLEER. CDR3 length equals 16 residues. This CDR3 reads CASSQDLGGYQETQYF. The DNA for the CDR3 is TGCGCCAGCAGCCAAGATCTGGGGGGGTACCAAGAGACCCAGTACTTC.